Shown below are 14 T cell receptor beta chains from a single sample sequenced in a study of technical replicates of blood from a handful of donors. TCRdb's copy holds only in-frame clones and misses some; the assay was immunoSEQ multiplex PCR. Of more than 65,000 clones in the sample, roughly 94% are singletons; the top ten hold approximately 0.25%. The sequencing input was T cells isolated from PBMCs. The receptors here all came from a human donor in good health.

The V and J genes are TRBV19 and TRBJ2-7; TRBD1 matches 11 bases. In germline, CDR1 is LNHDA, CDR2 SQIVND (reference sequence). The CDR3 runs 14 residues. J gave up 2 bases and V 6 bases, and 3 bases lay outside the gene matches. CDR3 bases: TGTGCCAGTAGAGGGGGACAGGGGGCCTACGAGCAGTACTTC. It is translated as CASRGGQGAYEQYF. Full variable domain (outside the CDR3, taken from reference TRBV19 and TRBJ2-7): DGGITQSPKYLFRKEGQNVTLSCEQNLNHDAMYWYRQDPGQGLRLIYYSQIVNDFQKGDIAEGYSVSREKKESFPLTVTSAQKNPTAFYLCASRGGQGAYEQYFGPGTRLTVT.

Concerning this clone: The junction departs from the called germline gene at one end, perhaps through a read error. This sequence joins TRBV2 and TRBJ1-2; maybe TRBD1 (5 bases). This CDR3 spans 13 amino acids. CDR1 is SNHLY and CDR2 is FYNNEI in the germline V gene. DNA of the CDR3: TGTGCCAGCAGTGGGGGCAGCCGGTATGTCTACACCTTC. It codes for CASSGGSRYVYTF.

The rearrangement joins TRBV2 to TRBJ2-7; D might be TRBD1 (5 bases). The CDR3 is made up of 15 amino acids. From germline, CDR1 is SNHLY and CDR2 FYNNEI. V shed 4 bases and J shed 3 bases, with 16 bases lying between them. CDR3 sequence (DNA): TGTGCCAGCAGTGCTCCAGGGCTGTTAATCTACGAGCAGTACTTC. This codes for CASSAPGLLIYEQYF. Full variable domain (missing parts from reference TRBV2 and TRBJ2-7): EPEVTQTPSHQVTQMGQEVILRCVPISNHLYFYWYRQILGQKVEFLVSFYNNEISEKSEIFDDQFSVERPDGSNFTLKIRSTKLEDSAMYFCASSAPGLLIYEQYFGPGTRLTVT.

In DNA, the CDR3 is TGTGCCAGCAGCCCGCAGGGCGACGGCGATGGCTACACCTTC. Its translation is CASSPQGDGDGYTF. The chain links TRBV4-2 to TRBJ1-2; tentative D call: TRBD1 (5 bases). There are 14 residues in the CDR3. The V gene lost 4 bases and the J gene lost 6 bases, with 15 bases spanning the gap. Looked up from germline, CDR1 is LGHNA and CDR2 is YNFKEQ.

V usage is TRBV5-1 and J usage is TRBJ1-1; the D is unclear. CDR3 size: 13 residues. The V and J ends lost 1 base and 6 bases respectively, with 10 bases between them. In germline, CDR1 is SGHRS, CDR2 YFSETQ. The DNA for the CDR3 is TGCGCCAGCAGCTTGAGCCTAGGATCTGAAGCTTTCTTT. It translates to CASSLSLGSEAFF.

Note on this clone: Mismatch with germline at one junction end may stem from a read error. The chain carries TRBV7-7 and TRBJ1-1; a possible D gene is TRBD1 (5 bases). Germline V gene data show CDR1 as SSHAT and CDR2 as FNYEAQ (reference sequence). The CDR3 is made up of 18 amino acids. CDR3 DNA: TGTGCTAGCAGCCCACCACGCGACAGACCGAATCAGAACACTGAAGCTTTCTTT. Its translation is CASSPPRDRPNQNTEAFF.

The chain carries TRBV5-1 and TRBJ1-3; 8 bases map to TRBD1. The V and J ends lost 4 bases and 0 bases, in that order; junction bases with no gene match: 9. The CDR3 is 17 residues long. Germline-derived CDR1 and CDR2 are SGHRS and YFSETQ. The CDR3 region has the DNA TGCGCCAGCAGCCCGATACAGGGGGAGAGCTCTGGAAACACCATATATTTT. This gives the protein CASSPIQGESSGNTIYF.

V usage is TRBV15 and J usage is TRBJ2-1, with 9 bases identical to TRBD1. Trimming at V came to 7 bases and at J to 6 bases, leaving 7 bases not matched to a gene. This CDR3 spans 14 amino acids. CDR1 is LNHNV and CDR2 is YYDKDF in the germline V gene (reference sequence). The CDR3 loop is CATTPGQGFNEQFF. The CDR3 DNA sequence: TGTGCCACCACCCCGGGACAGGGTTTCAATGAGCAGTTCTTC.

The V and J genes are TRBV11-2 and TRBJ2-7; D is possibly TRBD2 (5 bases). Trimming shortened V by 6 bases and J by 3 bases, and 24 bases separated the two germline ends. The germline gives CDR1 SGHAT, CDR2 FQNNGV. The CDR3 consists of 17 residues. Here the CDR3 reads CASRLSRPPTGNYEQYF. For the CDR3, the DNA is TGTGCCAGCAGGCTATCCCGTCCTCCCACGGGGAACTACGAGCAGTACTTC. The whole variable domain, remainder taken from reference TRBV11-2 and TRBJ2-7, is EAGVAQSPRYKIIEKRQSVAFWCNPISGHATLYWYQQILGQGPKLLIQFQNNGVVDDSQLPKDRFSAERLKGVDSTLKIQPAKLEDSAVYLCASRLSRPPTGNYEQYFGPGTRLTVT.

The rearrangement links TRBV28 to TRBJ1-5, with a tentative D call TRBD1 (6 bases). The CDR3 consists of 15 residues. The V gene's germline CDR1 is MDHEN and CDR2 SYDVKM. Trimming took 1 base from V and 4 from J, leaving 11 bases between them. CDR3 loop: CASSLYRASNQPQHF. As DNA, the CDR3 is TGTGCCAGCAGTTTATACAGGGCGTCAAATCAGCCCCAGCATTTT.

The chain employs TRBV16 and TRBJ2-2; unclear D gene. Germline V gene lookup returns CDR1 KGHSY and CDR2 FQNENV. V shed 4 bases and J shed 5 bases, with 11 bases lying between them. The CDR3 runs to 14 residues. DNA of the CDR3: TGTGCCAGCAGCCCAACTTCTAGAACCGGGGAGCTGTTTTTT. Its translation: CASSPTSRTGELFF.

The chain is built from TRBV19 and TRBJ2-7, with TRBD2 as a possible D gene (6 bases). Between the trimmed V and J ends, which lost 4 bases and 1 base, there was a span of 14 bases. There are 15 residues in the CDR3. Germline CDR1 reads LNHDA; CDR2 reads SQIVND (reference sequence). CDR3 region: CASSTAGRGSYEQYF. The CDR3 DNA sequence: TGTGCCAGTAGTACCGCGGGACGGGGTTCCTACGAGCAGTACTTC.

The rearrangement joins TRBV2 to TRBJ2-4, with D tentatively TRBD2 (7 bases). Trimming took 3 bases from V and 0 from J, leaving 18 bases between them. There are 18 residues in the CDR3. The V gene's germline CDR1 is SNHLY and CDR2 FYNNEI. Here the CDR3 reads CASSELGGPFLAKNIQYF. The CDR3 DNA is TGTGCCAGCAGTGAGTTGGGGGGGCCTTTTCTAGCCAAAAACATTCAGTACTTC.

The chain links TRBV6-6 to TRBJ2-5; possible D gene TRBD1, 5 bases. Germline loops: CDR1 MNHNY, CDR2 SVGAGI (reference sequence). V was trimmed by 7 bases and J by 5 bases, leaving 20 bases between them. This CDR3 region has 15 residues. The CDR3 DNA follows: TGTGCCAGCACTGCGCAGTCCTGGGGCAGGGAGACCCAGTACTTC. This sequence encodes CASTAQSWGRETQYF.